This TCR beta chain was captured by sequencing in a study of blood T cell repertoires in COVID-19. Assay used: immunoSEQ multiplex PCR; TCRdb lists only in-frame clones, some missing. The data show around 41,000 clones, 91% seen once. The V end was cut by 3 bases, the J end by 3 bases, with 11 bases between. The germline CDR1 and CDR2 sequences are MDHEN and SYDVKM. The CDR3 contains 14 residues. The V gene is TRBV28, the J gene TRBJ2-5; a weak D match, TRBD1 (6 bases). This clonotype originated in a woman aged 25 to 45 in a cohort sampled during active COVID-19. Sequenced sample: peripheral blood. The CDR3 is CASSLGAVEETQYF. The CDR3 DNA reads TGTGCCAGCAGTTTGGGGGCCGTGGAAGAGACCCAGTACTTC.